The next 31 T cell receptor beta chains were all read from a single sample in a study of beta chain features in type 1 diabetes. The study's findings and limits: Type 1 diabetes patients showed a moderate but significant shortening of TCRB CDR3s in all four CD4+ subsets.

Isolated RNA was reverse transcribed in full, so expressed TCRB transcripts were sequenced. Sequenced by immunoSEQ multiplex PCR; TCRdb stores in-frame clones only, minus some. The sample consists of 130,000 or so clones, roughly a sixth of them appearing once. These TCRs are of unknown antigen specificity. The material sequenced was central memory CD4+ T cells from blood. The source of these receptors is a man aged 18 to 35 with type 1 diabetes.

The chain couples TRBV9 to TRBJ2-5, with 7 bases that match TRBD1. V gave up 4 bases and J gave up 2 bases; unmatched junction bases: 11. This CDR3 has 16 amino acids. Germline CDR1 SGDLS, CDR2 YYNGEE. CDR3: CASSLGQTAFQETQYF. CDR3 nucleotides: TGTGCCAGCAGCTTGGGACAGACCGCCTTTCAAGAGACCCAGTACTTC.

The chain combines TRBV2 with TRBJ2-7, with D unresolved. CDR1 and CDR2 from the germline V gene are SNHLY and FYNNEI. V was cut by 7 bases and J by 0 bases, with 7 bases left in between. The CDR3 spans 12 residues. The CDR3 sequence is CASKQSSYEQYF. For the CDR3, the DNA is TGTGCCAGCAAGCAAAGCTCCTACGAGCAGTACTTC. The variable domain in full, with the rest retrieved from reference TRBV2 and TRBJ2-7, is EPEVTQTPSHQVTQMGQEVILRCVPISNHLYFYWYRQILGQKVEFLVSFYNNEISEKSEIFDDQFSVERPDGSNFTLKIRSTKLEDSAMYFCASKQSSYEQYFGPGTRLTVT.

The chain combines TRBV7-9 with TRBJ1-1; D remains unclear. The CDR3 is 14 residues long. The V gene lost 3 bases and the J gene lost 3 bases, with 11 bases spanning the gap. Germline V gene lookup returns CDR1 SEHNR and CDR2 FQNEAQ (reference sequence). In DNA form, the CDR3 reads TGTGCCAGCAGCTTTGGCGTTGGGTACACTGAAGCTTTCTTT. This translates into CASSFGVGYTEAFF.

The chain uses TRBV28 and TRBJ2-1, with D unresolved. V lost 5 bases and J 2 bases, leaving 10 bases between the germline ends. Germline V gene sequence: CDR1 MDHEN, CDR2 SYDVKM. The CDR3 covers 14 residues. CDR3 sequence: CASSTYGAYNEQFF. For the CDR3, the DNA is TGTGCCAGCAGTACCTACGGAGCCTACAATGAGCAGTTCTTC.

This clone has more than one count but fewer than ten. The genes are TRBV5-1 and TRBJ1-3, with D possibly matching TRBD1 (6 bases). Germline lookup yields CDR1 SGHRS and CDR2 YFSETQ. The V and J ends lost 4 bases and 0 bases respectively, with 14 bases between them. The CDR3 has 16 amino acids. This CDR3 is CASSASGTFSGNTIYF. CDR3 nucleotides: TGCGCCAGCAGCGCCTCCGGGACATTCTCTGGAAACACCATATATTTT.

DNA of the CDR3: TGTGCCAGCAGCTTCTCTGGACAGGAGGGGTACGAGCAGTACTTC. Translation: CASSFSGQEGYEQYF. This chain uses TRBV11-3 with TRBJ2-7, with D possibly being TRBD1 (7 bases). V lost 3 bases, J lost 4 bases, and 16 bases lay in between. The CDR3 has 15 residues. The germline gives CDR1 SGHNT, CDR2 YENEEA.

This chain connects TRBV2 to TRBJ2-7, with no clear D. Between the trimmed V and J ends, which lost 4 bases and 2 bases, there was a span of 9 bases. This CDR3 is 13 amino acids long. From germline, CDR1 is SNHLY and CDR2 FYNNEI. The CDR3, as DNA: TGTGCCAGCAGTGTTCCCTTAACCTACGAGCAGTACTTC. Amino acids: CASSVPLTYEQYF.

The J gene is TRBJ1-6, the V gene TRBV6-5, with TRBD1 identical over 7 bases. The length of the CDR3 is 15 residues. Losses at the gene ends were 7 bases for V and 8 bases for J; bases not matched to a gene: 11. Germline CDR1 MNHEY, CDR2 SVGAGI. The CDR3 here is CASNKGQFLDSPLHF. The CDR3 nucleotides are TGTGCCAGCAACAAGGGACAGTTCTTGGATTCACCCCTCCACTTT.

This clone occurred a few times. The CDR3 region has the DNA TGCAGCGTCCTCCGACAAGCGGAGACCCAGTACTTC. Translation: CSVLRQAETQYF. This sequence joins TRBV29-1 and TRBJ2-5, with no clear D. V lost 6 bases and J lost 5, with 13 bases in between. Looked up from germline, CDR1 is SQVTM and CDR2 is ANQGSEA. CDR3 length: 12 amino acids.

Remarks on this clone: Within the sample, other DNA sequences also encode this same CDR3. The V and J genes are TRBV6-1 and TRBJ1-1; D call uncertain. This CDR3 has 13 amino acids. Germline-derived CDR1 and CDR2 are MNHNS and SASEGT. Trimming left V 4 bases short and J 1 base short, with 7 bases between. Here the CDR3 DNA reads TGTGCCAGCAGTGGACAAGGGAACACTGAAGCTTTCTTT. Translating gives CASSGQGNTEAFF.

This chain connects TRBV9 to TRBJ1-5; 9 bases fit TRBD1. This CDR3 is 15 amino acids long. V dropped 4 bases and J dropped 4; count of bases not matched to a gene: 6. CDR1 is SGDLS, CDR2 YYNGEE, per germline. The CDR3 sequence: CASSLTGTGNQPQHF. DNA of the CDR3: TGTGCCAGCAGCTTGACCGGGACAGGGAATCAGCCCCAGCATTTT.

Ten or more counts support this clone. The CDR3 sequence: CASSQPGLAGIEQYF. The CDR3 coding sequence is TGTGCCAGCAGTCAGCCGGGACTAGCGGGGATCGAGCAGTACTTC. The rearrangement uses TRBV6-5 and TRBJ2-7; 13 bases match TRBD2. The CDR3 totals 15 residues. Trimming cost V 5 bases and J 6 bases; bases outside gene matches: 7. Germline-derived CDR1 and CDR2 are MNHEY and SVGAGI.

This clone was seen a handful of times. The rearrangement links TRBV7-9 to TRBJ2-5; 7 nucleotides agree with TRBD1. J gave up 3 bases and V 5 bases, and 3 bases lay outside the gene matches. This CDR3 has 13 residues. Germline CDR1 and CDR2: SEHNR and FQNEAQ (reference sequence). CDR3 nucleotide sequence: TGTGCCAGCAGCCGAGGGGGCGAAGAGACCCAGTACTTC. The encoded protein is CASSRGGEETQYF.

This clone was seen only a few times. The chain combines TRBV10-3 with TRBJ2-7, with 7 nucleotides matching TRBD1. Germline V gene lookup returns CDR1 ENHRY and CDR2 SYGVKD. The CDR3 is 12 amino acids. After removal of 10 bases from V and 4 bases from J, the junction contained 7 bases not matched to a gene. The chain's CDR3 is CATWDSTYEQYF. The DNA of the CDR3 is TGTGCCACCTGGGACAGCACTTACGAGCAGTACTTC.

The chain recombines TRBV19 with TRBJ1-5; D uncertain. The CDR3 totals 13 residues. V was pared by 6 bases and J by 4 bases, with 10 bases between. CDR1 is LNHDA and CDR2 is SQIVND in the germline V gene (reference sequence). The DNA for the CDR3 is TGTGCCAGTAGCCCTGGAATAAATCAGCCCCAGCATTTT. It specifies CASSPGINQPQHF. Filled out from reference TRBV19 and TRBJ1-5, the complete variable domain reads DGGITQSPKYLFRKEGQNVTLSCEQNLNHDAMYWYRQDPGQGLRLIYYSQIVNDFQKGDIAEGYSVSREKKESFPLTVTSAQKNPTAFYLCASSPGINQPQHFGDGTRLSIL.

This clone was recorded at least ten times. Here the CDR3 reads CASSQVRKASTDTQYF. CDR3 nucleotide sequence: TGTGCCAGCAGCCAAGTTAGGAAAGCTAGCACAGATACGCAGTATTTT. V gene TRBV14 combines with J gene TRBJ2-3, with D unclear. The germline V gene has CDR1 SGHDN and CDR2 FVKESK. V lost 1 base to trimming and J lost 0 bases, with 11 bases between them. This CDR3 contains 16 residues.

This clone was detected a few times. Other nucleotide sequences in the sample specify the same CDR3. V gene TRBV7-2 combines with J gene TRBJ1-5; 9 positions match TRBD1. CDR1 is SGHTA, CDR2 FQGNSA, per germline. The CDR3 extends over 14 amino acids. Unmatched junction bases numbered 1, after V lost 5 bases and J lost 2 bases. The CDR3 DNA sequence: TGTGCCAGCAGCCGACAGGGGGGCAATCAGCCCCAGCATTTT. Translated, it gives CASSRQGGNQPQHF.

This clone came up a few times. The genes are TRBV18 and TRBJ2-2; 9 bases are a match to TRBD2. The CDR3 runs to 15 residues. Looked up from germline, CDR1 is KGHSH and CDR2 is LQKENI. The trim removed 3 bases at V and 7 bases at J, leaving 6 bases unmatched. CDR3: CASSPRTSDSGELFF. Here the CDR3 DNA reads TGTGCCAGCTCACCCCGGACTAGCGACAGCGGGGAGCTGTTTTTT.

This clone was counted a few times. CDR3 residues: CAWETGVHEQYF. DNA for the CDR3: TGTGCCTGGGAGACAGGGGTCCACGAGCAGTACTTC. J is TRBJ2-7 and V is TRBV30; TRBD1 aligns across 8 bases. CDR3 length: 12 amino acids. Losses at the gene ends were 5 bases for V and 5 bases for J; bases not matched to a gene: 5. CDR1 GTSNPN and CDR2 SVGIG come from the germline V gene (reference sequence).

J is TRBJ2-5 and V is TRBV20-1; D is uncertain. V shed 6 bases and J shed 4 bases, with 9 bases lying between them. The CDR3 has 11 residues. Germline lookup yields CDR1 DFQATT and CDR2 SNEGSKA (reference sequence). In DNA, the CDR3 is TGCAGTGCCGTACCACTAGAGACCCAGTACTTC. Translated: CSAVPLETQYF.

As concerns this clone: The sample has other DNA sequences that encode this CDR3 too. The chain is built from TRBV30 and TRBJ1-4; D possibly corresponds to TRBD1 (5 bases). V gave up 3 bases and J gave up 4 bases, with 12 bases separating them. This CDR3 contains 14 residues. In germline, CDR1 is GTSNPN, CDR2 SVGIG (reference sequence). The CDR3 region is CAWRTGLYNEKLFF. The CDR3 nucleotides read TGTGCCTGGAGAACGGGACTCTATAATGAAAAACTGTTTTTT.

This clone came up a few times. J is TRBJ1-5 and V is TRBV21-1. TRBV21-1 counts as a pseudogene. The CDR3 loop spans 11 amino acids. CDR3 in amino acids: CASSRGGPQHF. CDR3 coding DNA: TGTGCCAGCAGCAGGGGTGGGCCCCAGCATTTT.

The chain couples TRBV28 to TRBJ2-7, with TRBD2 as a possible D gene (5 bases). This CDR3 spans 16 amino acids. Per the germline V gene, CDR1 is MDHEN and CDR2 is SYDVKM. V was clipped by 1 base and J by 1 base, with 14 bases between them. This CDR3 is CASSLSSGPISYEQYF. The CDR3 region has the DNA TGTGCCAGCAGTTTATCCAGCGGCCCCATTTCCTACGAGCAGTACTTC.

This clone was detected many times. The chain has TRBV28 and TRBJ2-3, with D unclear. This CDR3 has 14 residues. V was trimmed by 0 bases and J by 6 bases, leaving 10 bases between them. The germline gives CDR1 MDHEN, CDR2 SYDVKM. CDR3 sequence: CASSLWGWGDTQYF. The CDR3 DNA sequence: TGTGCCAGCAGTTTATGGGGGTGGGGTGATACGCAGTATTTT.

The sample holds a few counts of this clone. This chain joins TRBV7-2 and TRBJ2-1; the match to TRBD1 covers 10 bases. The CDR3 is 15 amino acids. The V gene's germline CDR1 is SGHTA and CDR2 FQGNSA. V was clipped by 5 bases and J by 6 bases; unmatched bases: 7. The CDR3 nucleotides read TGTGCCAGCAGCCCCCGACAGGGGGCCCGCAATGAGCAGTTCTTC. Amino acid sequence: CASSPRQGARNEQFF.

The chain's CDR3 is CASSQGWGETQYF. In DNA, the CDR3 is TGCGCCAGCAGCCAAGGTTGGGGGGAGACCCAGTACTTC. The rearrangement links TRBV4-3 to TRBJ2-5, with D possibly being TRBD1 or TRBD2 (5 bases each). The CDR3 contains 13 residues. The V and J ends lost 1 base and 5 bases respectively, with 8 bases between them. CDR1 and CDR2 (germline): LGHNA, YSLEER.

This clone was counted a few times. The CDR3 protein is CASSYNPGATQYF. CDR3 nucleotides: TGTGCCAGTAGCTACAATCCAGGGGCTACGCAGTATTTT. The chain employs TRBV19 and TRBJ2-3, with D tentatively TRBD1 (6 bases). The CDR3 has 13 amino acids. V was pared by 6 bases and J by 8 bases, with 15 bases between. The germline gives CDR1 LNHDA, CDR2 SQIVND (reference sequence).

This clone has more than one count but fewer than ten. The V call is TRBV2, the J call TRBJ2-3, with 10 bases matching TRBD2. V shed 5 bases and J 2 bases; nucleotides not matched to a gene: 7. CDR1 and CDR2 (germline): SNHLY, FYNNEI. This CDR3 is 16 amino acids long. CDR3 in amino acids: CASSSGTSALTDTQYF. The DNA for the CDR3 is TGTGCCAGCAGTTCTGGGACTAGCGCACTCACAGATACGCAGTATTTT.

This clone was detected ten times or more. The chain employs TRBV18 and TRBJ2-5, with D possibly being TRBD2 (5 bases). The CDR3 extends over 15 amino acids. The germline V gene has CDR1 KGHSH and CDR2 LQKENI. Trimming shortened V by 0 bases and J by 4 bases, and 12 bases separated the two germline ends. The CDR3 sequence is CASSPPNVEGETQYF. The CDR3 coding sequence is TGTGCCAGCTCACCACCGAATGTCGAGGGAGAGACCCAGTACTTC. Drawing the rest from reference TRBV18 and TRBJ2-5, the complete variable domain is NAGVMQNPRHLVRRRGQEARLRCSPMKGHSHVYWYRQLPEEGLKFMVYLQKENIIDESGMPKERFSAEFPKEGPSILRIQQVVRGDSAAYFCASSPPNVEGETQYFGPGTRLLVL.

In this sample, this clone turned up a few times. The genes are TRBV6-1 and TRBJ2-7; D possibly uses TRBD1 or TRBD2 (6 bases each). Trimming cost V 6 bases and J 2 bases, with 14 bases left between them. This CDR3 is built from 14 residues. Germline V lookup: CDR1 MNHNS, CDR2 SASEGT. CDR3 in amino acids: CASSFGGGTYEQYF. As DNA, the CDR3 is TGTGCCAGCAGCTTCGGAGGGGGTACCTACGAGCAGTACTTC.

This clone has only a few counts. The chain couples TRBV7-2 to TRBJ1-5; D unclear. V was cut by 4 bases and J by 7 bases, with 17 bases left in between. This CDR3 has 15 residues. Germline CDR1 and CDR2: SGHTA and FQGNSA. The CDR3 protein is CASSSRARDGQPQHF. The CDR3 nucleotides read TGTGCCAGCAGCTCCCGCGCACGGGATGGACAGCCCCAGCATTTT.